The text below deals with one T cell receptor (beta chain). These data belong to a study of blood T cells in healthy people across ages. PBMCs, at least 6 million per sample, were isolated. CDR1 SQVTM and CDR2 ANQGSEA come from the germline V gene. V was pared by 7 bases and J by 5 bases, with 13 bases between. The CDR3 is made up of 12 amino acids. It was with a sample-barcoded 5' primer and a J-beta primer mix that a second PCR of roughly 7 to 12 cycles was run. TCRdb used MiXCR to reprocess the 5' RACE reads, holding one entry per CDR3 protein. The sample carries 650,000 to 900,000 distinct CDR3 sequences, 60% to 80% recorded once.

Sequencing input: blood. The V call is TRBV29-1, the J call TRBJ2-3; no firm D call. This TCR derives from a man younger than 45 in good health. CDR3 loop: CSERISQDTQYF. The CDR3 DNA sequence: TGCAGCGAACGTATTTCACAAGATACGCAGTATTTT.